The clone carrying this T cell receptor beta chain came up a few times. The data originate from a study of T cell responses to AZD1222 COVID-19 vaccine. Profiling relied on immunoSEQ multiplex PCR, and the TCRdb table lists in-frame clones only, not all of them. The sample comprises 210,000 or so clones, 93% of which are singletons, and more than 0.8% rests with the top ten. V was shortened by 3 bases and J by 2 bases, with 7 bases between the two germline ends. CDR1 is LGHDT, CDR2 YNNKEL, per germline (reference sequence). There are 13 residues in the CDR3. The clonotype originates from an adult in good health. Sequences were derived from peripheral blood, sampled on day 0 of MenACWY control vaccination. The chain links TRBV3-1 (or the pseudogene TRBV3-2) to TRBJ1-1, with D uncertain. This CDR3 is CASSQRFNTEAFF. The CDR3 nucleotides are TGTGCCAGCAGCCAGAGGTTTAACACTGAAGCTTTCTTT.